This passage covers 30 T cell receptor beta chains from one sample sequenced in a study of neurological immune-mediated disorders. TCRdb re-called the 5' RACE reads through MiXCR, storing one row per CDR3 protein. The repertoire consists of over 65,000 distinct CDR3 sequences, with about 9.4% occurring once and the leading ten covering about 1.8%. The sample was PBMCs. The receptors come from a man aged 45-65 years in good health.

The V and J genes are TRBV7-9 and TRBJ2-1; no firm D call. V was trimmed by 5 bases and J by 1 base, leaving 9 bases between them. Germline V gene lookup returns CDR1 SEHNR and CDR2 FQNEAQ (reference sequence). This CDR3 is built from 14 residues. The DNA of the CDR3 is TGTGCCAGCAGCCCAGGACGGTCCTACAATGAGCAGTTCTTC. Encoded protein: CASSPGRSYNEQFF.

This clonotype has a count of ten or more. This chain uses TRBV10-3 with TRBJ1-3, with D uncertain. The V end was cut by 7 bases, the J end by 0 bases, with 10 bases between. Germline V gives CDR1 ENHRY, CDR2 SYGVKD. The CDR3 extends over 14 amino acids. CDR3 region: CAINGANSGNTIYF. DNA of the CDR3: TGTGCCATCAATGGAGCCAACTCTGGAAACACCATATATTTT.

This clonotype occurred many times. CDR3 sequence (DNA): TGTGCCAGCAGCTTACGTGACAGGGCAACCTACAATGAGCAGTTCTTC. It translates to CASSLRDRATYNEQFF. The V call is TRBV7-3, the J call TRBJ2-1, with 7 bases that match TRBD1. Trimming took 2 bases from V and 2 from J; bases not matched to a gene: 6. This CDR3 has 16 amino acids. From germline, CDR1 is SGHTA and CDR2 FQGTGA.

In this sample, this clonotype turned up many times. This chain links TRBV5-1 with TRBJ1-2, with 8 positions matching TRBD1. Looked up from germline, CDR1 is SGHRS and CDR2 is YFSETQ. This CDR3 comprises 15 residues. Germline trimming cut 3 bases from V and 5 bases from J; bases unmatched to any gene: 9. DNA of the CDR3: TGCGCCAGCAGCTCAGGCGGGACAGGCAAATATGGCTACACCTTC. Its protein product is CASSSGGTGKYGYTF.

This clonotype was seen repeatedly, ten times or more. The rearrangement links TRBV7-2 to TRBJ1-2; 10 bases fit TRBD1. Looked up from germline, CDR1 is SGHTA and CDR2 is FQGNSA. Trimming at V came to 5 bases and at J to 8 bases, leaving 8 bases not matched to a gene. The length of the CDR3 is 14 residues. The CDR3 reads CASSPTGTGAGYTF. Here the CDR3 DNA reads TGTGCCAGCAGCCCTACCGGGACAGGGGCGGGCTACACCTTC.

This clonotype was found many times. The V and J genes are TRBV11-2 and TRBJ2-3; the match to TRBD2 covers 10 bases. CDR3 length equals 16 residues. The junction had 5 bases not matched to a gene; V was cut back by 1 base and J by 4 bases. Germline CDR1 SGHAT, CDR2 FQNNGV. CDR3 nucleotide sequence: TGTGCCAGCAGCTTAGTGTCTCTAGCGGGGGCAGATACGCAGTATTTT. It translates to CASSLVSLAGADTQYF.

This clonotype was counted many times. The V call is TRBV12-3 or TRBV12-4, the J call TRBJ2-1; the D gene is possibly TRBD2 (7 bases). The CDR3 is 13 amino acids. With 6 bases removed from V and 12 bases from J, the gap between germline ends came to 18 bases. The CDR3 here is CASSPPGGGVQFF. The CDR3 nucleotides read TGTGCCAGCAGCCCTCCGGGGGGCGGGGTGCAGTTCTTC.

This clonotype was recorded many times. The J gene is TRBJ2-2, the V gene TRBV5-5, with 8 bases aligning to TRBD2. V was clipped by 4 bases and J by 0 bases; unmatched bases: 5. Germline V gene sequence: CDR1 SGHKS, CDR2 YYEKEE (reference sequence). This CDR3 has 16 amino acids. The CDR3 spells CASSPPLAANTGELFF. In DNA, the CDR3 is TGTGCCAGCAGCCCCCCACTAGCGGCGAACACCGGGGAGCTGTTTTTT.

This clonotype appeared many times. V usage is TRBV29-1 and J usage is TRBJ2-5; D is ambiguous. The germline V gene encodes CDR1 SQVTM and CDR2 ANQGSEA. This CDR3 region has 13 residues. Deletions cut 6 bases from V and 2 bases from J, with 13 bases between. The CDR3 coding sequence is TGCAGCGTGACGTTAAACAGTCAAGAGACCCAGTACTTC. Translating gives CSVTLNSQETQYF.

This clonotype was observed many times. V and J are TRBV5-1 and TRBJ2-7; TRBD2 agrees at 10 bases. Germline V gives CDR1 SGHRS, CDR2 YFSETQ. The CDR3 totals 16 residues. V gave up 3 bases and J gave up 2 bases; unmatched junction bases: 8. CDR3 sequence (DNA): TGCGCCAGCAGCTCCCCAGCGGGAGGGCCTACCTACGAGCAGTACTTC. It translates to CASSSPAGGPTYEQYF.

The V gene is TRBV12-3 or TRBV12-4, the J gene TRBJ1-2, with D tentatively TRBD1 (5 bases). V lost 4 bases and J 4 bases, leaving 13 bases between the germline ends. CDR3 length: 14 residues. The CDR3 DNA sequence: TGTGCCAGCAGTTCCATGGGGGGGGGCTATGGCTACACCTTC. Translated, it gives CASSSMGGGYGYTF.

This clonotype occurred many times. This chain connects TRBV6-5 to TRBJ2-1; no definite D call. The CDR3 sequence is 15 residues long. CDR1 and CDR2 (germline): MNHEY, SVGAGI. V was clipped by 0 bases and J by 0 bases, with 6 bases between them. The CDR3 DNA is TGTGCCAGCAGTTACTCGCAGGTCTCCTACAATGAGCAGTTCTTC. Translated: CASSYSQVSYNEQFF.

This clonotype was observed at least ten times. V usage is TRBV4-2 and J usage is TRBJ2-7; D possibly corresponds to TRBD1 (6 bases). Germline lookup yields CDR1 LGHNA and CDR2 YNFKEQ. The V end lost 0 bases, the J end lost 1 base, and 10 bases lay between the germline ends. CDR3 length: 15 residues. As DNA, the CDR3 is TGTGCCAGCAGCCAAGAGGCCAGGGGATCCTACGAGCAGTACTTC. Protein: CASSQEARGSYEQYF.

This clonotype was seen repeatedly, ten times or more. The V call is TRBV20-1, the J call TRBJ2-1; TRBD1 aligns across 9 bases. This CDR3 is 13 amino acids long. Per the germline V gene, CDR1 is DFQATT and CDR2 is SNEGSKA (reference sequence). With 5 bases clipped from V and 8 bases from J, the junction kept 7 bases outside the gene matches. In nucleotides, the CDR3 is TGCAGTGCTGGGACAGGGATTCCCCATGAGCAGTTCTTC. Its translation: CSAGTGIPHEQFF.

This clonotype has a count of ten or more. The genes are TRBV6-2 or TRBV6-3 and TRBJ1-1, with TRBD1 as a possible D gene (5 bases). This CDR3 region has 13 residues. Looked up from germline, CDR1 is MNHEY and CDR2 is SVGEGT. V dropped 6 bases and J dropped 0 bases, with 8 bases sitting between them. The CDR3: CASRPTVNTEAFF. CDR3 DNA: TGTGCCAGCAGGCCGACAGTGAACACTGAAGCTTTCTTT.

This clonotype was picked up many times. This CDR3 reads CASSLGMDGYEQYF. For the CDR3, the DNA is TGTGCCAGCAGTTTGGGGATGGACGGCTACGAGCAGTACTTC. The chain carries TRBV12-3 or TRBV12-4 and TRBJ2-7; D not resolved. The length of the CDR3 is 14 residues. V dropped 3 bases and J dropped 3 bases, with 12 bases sitting between them.

This clonotype was observed at least ten times. The J gene is TRBJ2-1, the V gene TRBV5-1; 10 positions agree with TRBD2. The V and J ends lost 2 bases and 4 bases, in that order; junction bases with no gene match: 3. This CDR3 comprises 15 residues. Germline V CDR1 and CDR2: SGHRS, YFSETQ. The CDR3 coding sequence is TGCGCCAGCAGCTTCCTAGCGGGAGCATACAATGAGCAGTTCTTC. This codes for CASSFLAGAYNEQFF. The full variable domain, completed using reference TRBV5-1 and TRBJ2-1, is KAGVTQTPRYLIKTRGQQVTLSCSPISGHRSVSWYQQTPGQGLQFLFEYFSETQRNKGNFPGRFSGRQFSNSRSEMNVSTLELGDSALYLCASSFLAGAYNEQFFGPGTRLTVL.

This clonotype has a count of ten or more. The genes are TRBV6-1 and TRBJ2-1, with 14 bases fitting TRBD2. The germline CDR1 and CDR2 sequences are MNHNS and SASEGT. The V and J ends lost 5 bases and 4 bases, in that order; junction bases with no gene match: 1. This CDR3 is 15 amino acids long. CDR3: CASSRTSGGYNEQFF. The CDR3, as DNA: TGTGCCAGCAGTCGGACTAGCGGGGGGTACAATGAGCAGTTCTTC.

This clonotype has ten or more counts. The chain employs TRBV27 and TRBJ2-3; 8 bases agree with TRBD2. Germline trimming cut 6 bases from V and 6 bases from J; bases unmatched to any gene: 8. Germline loops: CDR1 MNHEY, CDR2 SMNVEV (reference sequence). This CDR3 is 14 amino acids long. CDR3 nucleotides: TGTGCCAGCAGCCTAGCGGGTTCTCTTGATACGCAGTATTTT. Translated: CASSLAGSLDTQYF.

Note on this clonotype: A much larger clone lies a single base off, so this may be a read error. V is TRBV10-3 and J is TRBJ2-2; TRBD1 matches 8 bases. The germline gives CDR1 ENHRY, CDR2 SYGVKD. The CDR3 is 16 residues long. CDR3 sequence reads: CAIIEFGTGNTGELFF. For the CDR3, the DNA is TGTGCCATCATTGAGTTCGGGACAGGGAACACCGGGGAGCTGTTTTTT.

The gene calls are TRBV20-1 and TRBJ2-3; no firm D call. Germline V gene sequence: CDR1 DFQATT, CDR2 SNEGSKA (reference sequence). Trimming cost V 4 bases and J 5 bases, with 10 bases left between them. There are 12 residues in the CDR3. As DNA, the CDR3 is TGCAGTGCTACGCTAGATCAAGATACGCAGTATTTT. Its translation is CSATLDQDTQYF.

This clonotype was seen many times. The chain links TRBV3-1 to TRBJ2-7, with D maybe TRBD2 (6 bases). Per the germline V gene, CDR1 is LGHDT and CDR2 is YNNKEL (reference sequence). This CDR3 is built from 15 residues. V dropped 1 base and J dropped 3 bases, with 13 bases sitting between them. The CDR3 DNA follows: TGTGCCAGCAGCCAAGTCGTTAGCGGAGGCTACGAGCAGTACTTC. It yields the protein CASSQVVSGGYEQYF.

The chain recombines TRBV6-6 with TRBJ2-2; TRBD1 matches 9 bases. This CDR3 contains 15 residues. Trimming at V came to 6 bases and at J to 0 bases, leaving 2 bases not matched to a gene. CDR1 is MNHNY, CDR2 SVGAGI, per germline (reference sequence). Here the CDR3 DNA reads TGTGCCAGCAGGCGGACAGGGGCGAACACCGGGGAGCTGTTTTTT. Protein: CASRRTGANTGELFF.

This clonotype was seen repeatedly, ten times or more. This rearrangement joins TRBV10-3 to TRBJ2-7, with D unclear. The V end was cut by 5 bases, the J end by 0 bases, with 11 bases between. This CDR3 region has 14 residues. Germline lookup yields CDR1 ENHRY and CDR2 SYGVKD. DNA of the CDR3: TGTGCCATCAGTTATAACCTTAGCTCCTACGAGCAGTACTTC. Protein: CAISYNLSSYEQYF.

In this sample, this clonotype turned up a few times. The chain uses TRBV12-3 or TRBV12-4 and TRBJ2-7; maybe TRBD1 (6 bases). V shed 6 bases and J shed 6 bases, with 15 bases lying between them. There are 13 residues in the CDR3. CDR3 DNA: TGTGCCAGCAGCTGGGACATCCCCCGCGAGCAGTACTTC. This codes for CASSWDIPREQYF.

This clonotype has ten or more counts. The J gene is TRBJ2-6, the V gene TRBV3-1; 8 nucleotides line up with TRBD2. Unmatched junction bases numbered 7, after V lost 3 bases and J lost 0 bases. The CDR3 has 18 amino acids. Germline CDR1 LGHDT, CDR2 YNNKEL (reference sequence). CDR3 residues: CASSQSGRGVSGANVLTF. The CDR3 DNA is TGTGCCAGCAGCCAGTCTGGGCGGGGGGTCTCTGGGGCCAACGTCCTGACTTTC.

This clonotype was counted ten times or more. This chain joins TRBV10-3 and TRBJ1-5, with a weak D call TRBD1 (5 bases). The CDR3 sequence is 12 residues long. Per the germline V gene, CDR1 is ENHRY and CDR2 is SYGVKD. V lost 11 bases and J lost 4, with 12 bases in between. CDR3 residues: CAAWDGNQPQHF. The DNA of the CDR3 is TGTGCCGCTTGGGACGGGAATCAGCCCCAGCATTTT.

This clonotype was detected many times. This sequence joins TRBV5-1 and TRBJ2-7; either TRBD1 or TRBD2 may supply D (6 bases each). CDR1 and CDR2 (germline): SGHRS, YFSETQ. The germline V and J ends were trimmed by 4 bases and 5 bases, with 19 bases remaining between them. The CDR3 contains 15 residues. As DNA, the CDR3 is TGCGCCAGCAGCCGCGCCAGTGGAGGGGGACACGAGCAGTACTTC. Its translation is CASSRASGGGHEQYF.

This clonotype was seen a single time. The rearrangement uses TRBV7-2 and TRBJ1-1; 7 bases fit TRBD1. Looked up from germline, CDR1 is SGHTA and CDR2 is FQGNSA. J gave up 2 bases and V 6 bases, and 9 bases lay outside the gene matches. The CDR3 extends over 15 amino acids. The DNA of the CDR3 is TGTGCCAGCAGGCAGGGGGGAGGGTTTAACACTGAAGCTTTCTTT. Encoded protein: CASRQGGGFNTEAFF.

The chain uses TRBV4-1 and TRBJ2-3; 9 nucleotides align to TRBD2. J was trimmed by 1 base and V by 0 bases; bases with no gene match: 8. Germline CDR1 MGHRA, CDR2 YSYEKL. This CDR3 has 18 amino acids. DNA for the CDR3: TGCGCCAGCAGCCAAGATACGGCGCGGGGGGGGCGCACAGATACGCAGTATTTT. Translated, it gives CASSQDTARGGRTDTQYF.